This T cell receptor beta chain derives from a study of T-cell memory formation after mild COVID-19. Study summary: Clusters were largely donor specific.

Germline V lookup: CDR1 MNHEY, CDR2 SVGEGT. The trim removed 4 bases at V and 7 bases at J, leaving 8 bases unmatched. CDR3 length: 14 amino acids. The 5'RACE method, run with constant-segment primers, produced TCR alpha and TCR beta cDNA libraries (carrying sample barcodes and UMIs). TCRdb reprocessed the 5' RACE reads with MiXCR, giving one entry per CDR3 protein. In the table there are about 340,000 distinct CDR3 sequences, more than 15% of which are singletons. Findings and caveats of the study: That cross-reactive memory joined was suggested by some responding clones appearing in pre-infection memory. CD4+ clones that contracted lay mainly in CM and EM; CD8+ ones lay in EMRA.

This clonotype was seen only a few times. The target antigen is unknown. This TCR came from a man aged 18 to 30 who had mild COVID-19 (a few samples of this study predate the infection). Cell type and time point are not known. The V call is TRBV6-2 or TRBV6-3, the J call TRBJ2-5, with TRBD2 matching 8 bases. Material for sequencing was PBMCs or a T cell subset sorted from them (not recorded which). The CDR3 bases are TGTGCCAGCAGTTCCGTGGGACTAGTCGGGACCCAGTACTTC. Protein: CASSSVGLVGTQYF.